This T cell receptor (beta chain) was obtained from a study of control samples from healthy donors and cancer patients. Assay used: immunoSEQ multiplex PCR; TCRdb lists only in-frame clones, some missing. Here the sample spans 20,000 or so clones, approximately 85% being singletons. This CDR3 comprises 16 residues. Germline lookup yields CDR1 SGHDT and CDR2 YYEEEE. V lost 4 bases, J lost 4 bases, and 11 bases stayed unmatched. This clone was detected only once. Sample: PBMCs. The gene calls are TRBV5-6 and TRBJ1-3; 7 bases match TRBD1. The source of this sequence is a man in his sixties with head and neck cancer. The CDR3 nucleotides read TGTGCCAGCAGCCACCGTGTCAGGGGGTCCGGAAACACCATATATTTT. This sequence encodes CASSHRVRGSGNTIYF. The entire variable domain, with the rest obtained from reference TRBV5-6 and TRBJ1-3, is as follows: DAGVTQSPTHLIKTRGQQVTLRCSPKSGHDTVSWYQQALGQGPQFIFQYYEEEERQRGNFPDRFSGHQFPNYSSELNVNALLLGDSALYLCASSHRVRGSGNTIYFGEGSWLTVV.